The T cell receptor beta chain under discussion was sequenced for a study of T cells in Graves' hyperthyroidism and ophthalmopathy. It was RNA transcripts that yielded the amplified TCR beta CDR3 regions. Using the HTBI primer set, a first-round RT-PCR was run on the TCR CDR3. TCRdb redid the calling of the multiplex PCR reads with MiXCR, one entry per CDR3 protein. Here the sample spans a few hundred thousand distinct CDR3 sequences, about 14% being singletons. The CDR3 totals 12 residues. V was pared by 0 bases and J by 5 bases, with 4 bases between. Germline values: CDR1 ENHRY, CDR2 SYGVKD. This clonotype was observed many times.

The J gene is TRBJ2-5, the V gene TRBV10-3; D gene unclear. The receptor was derived from a woman between 25 and 40 years old with Graves' ophthalmopathy. Source material: blood. The CDR3 protein is CAISESAETQYF. CDR3 bases: TGTGCCATCAGTGAGTCTGCCGAGACCCAGTACTTC.